This is a list of T cell receptor beta chains from one sample in a study of STAT5B mutations in CD4+ large granular lymphocyte leukemia. Method: immunoSEQ multiplex PCR; TCRdb's copy keeps in-frame clones and lacks some. This table holds under 40,000 clones, less than 75% found once. Source material: CD4+ T cells from blood buffy coats. Receptor source: a human donor in good health. Both conserved end residues are part of each CDR3. A D gene is named only where the DNA matches it firmly. Not all rows give a size; the values are once, few, many and, for expanded clones, a class.

clone size: NA
J gene: TRBJ1-1
D gene: NA
V gene: TRBV19
CDR3 DNA: TGTGCCAGTAGATCCGACCGCGTCGAAGCTTTCTTT
CDR3 protein: CASRSDRVEAFF

clone size: once
J gene: TRBJ2-7
D gene: NA
V gene: TRBV10-3
CDR3 DNA: TGTGCCATCAGTGACTATGACAGGTACGAGCAGTACTTC
CDR3 protein: CAISDYDRYEQYF

clone size: NA
J gene: TRBJ2-2
D gene: NA
V gene: TRBV28
CDR3 DNA: TGTGCCAGCAGGGTGGATCTGAACACCGGGGAGCTGTTTTTT
CDR3 protein: CASRVDLNTGELFF

clone size: NA
J gene: TRBJ2-3
D gene: TRBD1
V gene: TRBV15
CDR3 DNA: TGTGCCACCAGCAGCGGGACAGGGAGCCCAGATACGCAGTATTTT
CDR3 protein: CATSSGTGSPDTQYF

clone size: once
J gene: TRBJ1-2
D gene: TRBD1
V gene: TRBV15
CDR3 DNA: TGTGCCACCAGCAGAGATCTGAGGACAGGGGGGCCCCGGGAGGGCTACACCTTC
CDR3 protein: CATSRDLRTGGPREGYTF

clone size: NA
J gene: TRBJ1-2
D gene: TRBD1
V gene: TRBV6-5
CDR3 DNA: TGTGCCAGCAGTTACCGGGGACAGGGAGGAGGCTACACCTTC
CDR3 protein: CASSYRGQGGGYTF

clone size: NA
J gene: TRBJ2-3
D gene: NA
V gene: TRBV27
CDR3 DNA: TGTGCCAGCAGTTCAGGTTTCCGCACAGATACGCAGTATTTT
CDR3 protein: CASSSGFRTDTQYF

clone size: NA
J gene: TRBJ1-5
D gene: NA
V gene: TRBV6-1
CDR3 DNA: TGTGCCAGCAGTGAAGATCCCAGCCTTCAGCCCCAGCATTTT
CDR3 protein: CASSEDPSLQPQHF

clone size: NA
J gene: TRBJ2-2
D gene: NA
V gene: TRBV25-1
CDR3 DNA: TGTGCCAGCAGTGAAGAGGGACTCACCGGGGAGCTGTTTTTT
CDR3 protein: CASSEEGLTGELFF

clone size: NA
J gene: TRBJ1-2
D gene: NA
V gene: TRBV30
CDR3 DNA: TGTGCCTGGAGGATGGCATCCCCGATTGGCTACACCTTC
CDR3 protein: CAWRMASPIGYTF

clone size: NA
J gene: TRBJ1-4
D gene: NA
V gene: TRBV19
CDR3 DNA: TGTGCCAGTAGTTACAGTGAAAAACTGTTTTTT
CDR3 protein: CASSYSEKLFF

clone size: NA
J gene: TRBJ1-5
D gene: NA
V gene: TRBV2
CDR3 DNA: TGTGCCAGCAGTGAAGCGGAAGAAGACAGGCCGGGGGGAAATCAGCCCCAGCATTTT
CDR3 protein: CASSEAEEDRPGGNQPQHF

clone size: NA
J gene: TRBJ1-2
D gene: NA
V gene: TRBV5-1
CDR3 DNA: TGCGCCAGCAGCTCGGGTGTTAACTATGGCTACACCTTC
CDR3 protein: CASSSGVNYGYTF

clone size: NA
J gene: TRBJ1-1
D gene: TRBD1
V gene: TRBV5-1
CDR3 DNA: TGCGCCAGCAGCCCGACAGGGGGTGAAACTGAAGCTTTCTTT
CDR3 protein: CASSPTGGETEAFF

clone size: NA
J gene: TRBJ1-4
D gene: NA
V gene: TRBV30
CDR3 DNA: TGTGCCTGGGAGACAGTCACTAATGAAAAACTGTTTTTT
CDR3 protein: CAWETVTNEKLFF

clone size: few
J gene: TRBJ1-5
D gene: TRBD1
V gene: TRBV29-1
CDR3 DNA: TGCAGCGTTACCAACGGACAGGGTAGCAATCAGCCCCAGCATTTT
CDR3 protein: CSVTNGQGSNQPQHF

clone size: NA
J gene: TRBJ1-2
D gene: NA
V gene: TRBV5-4
CDR3 DNA: TGTGCCAGCAGCGGGCGGGGCGGAAACTATGGCTACACCTTC
CDR3 protein: CASSGRGGNYGYTF

clone size: few
J gene: TRBJ1-1
D gene: NA
V gene: TRBV18
CDR3 DNA: TGTGCCAGCTCACCAACTCGGGATATTAGAACTGAAGCTTTCTTT
CDR3 protein: CASSPTRDIRTEAFF

clone size: NA
J gene: TRBJ2-3
D gene: NA
V gene: TRBV6-6
CDR3 DNA: TGTGCCTCCGTCGTCGGCACAGATACGCAGTATTTT
CDR3 protein: CASVVGTDTQYF

clone size: NA
J gene: TRBJ2-7
D gene: TRBD1
V gene: TRBV20-1
CDR3 DNA: TGCAGTGCCGGGACAGCCTACGAGCAGTACTTC
CDR3 protein: CSAGTAYEQYF

clone size: NA
J gene: TRBJ2-3
D gene: NA
V gene: TRBV11-2
CDR3 DNA: TGTGCCAGCAGCTTAGTCCGGGGGCGGTTTCCAGATACGCAGTATTTT
CDR3 protein: CASSLVRGRFPDTQYF

clone size: NA
J gene: TRBJ2-1
D gene: NA
V gene: TRBV11-2
CDR3 DNA: TGTGCCAGCAGCTTAGCTCCAGGACGCAATGAGCAGTTCTTC
CDR3 protein: CASSLAPGRNEQFF

clone size: NA
J gene: TRBJ1-1
D gene: TRBD1
V gene: TRBV6-6
CDR3 DNA: TGTGCCAGCACCCTAGGGACAGCAAACACTGAAGCTTTCTTT
CDR3 protein: CASTLGTANTEAFF

clone size: NA
J gene: TRBJ2-3
D gene: TRBD2
V gene: TRBV9
CDR3 DNA: TGTGCCAGCAGCGAGACTAGCGGGGGGGCCCTAGATACGCAGTATTTT
CDR3 protein: CASSETSGGALDTQYF

clone size: few
J gene: TRBJ2-5
D gene: NA
V gene: TRBV7-6
CDR3 DNA: TGTGCCAGCAGTAAACTCAACGGGGTATACCAAGAGACCCAGTACTTC
CDR3 protein: CASSKLNGVYQETQYF

clone size: NA
J gene: TRBJ2-2
D gene: NA
V gene: TRBV29-1
CDR3 DNA: TGCAGCGTTGCAAGGGGTGGGGAGCTGTTTTTT
CDR3 protein: CSVARGGELFF

clone size: NA
J gene: TRBJ2-3
D gene: TRBD1
V gene: TRBV19
CDR3 DNA: TGTGCCAGTAGTGCACAGGGGACAGATACGCAGTATTTT
CDR3 protein: CASSAQGTDTQYF

clone size: NA
J gene: TRBJ2-3
D gene: NA
V gene: TRBV7-9
CDR3 DNA: TGTGCCAGCAGCTCCCCGGAGGGGGTAGTTCTTACAGATACGCAGTATTTT
CDR3 protein: CASSSPEGVVLTDTQYF

clone size: NA
J gene: TRBJ1-1
D gene: TRBD1
V gene: TRBV19
CDR3 DNA: TGTGCCAGTAGGAGAACGACAGGGGGAATGAACACTGAAGCTTTCTTT
CDR3 protein: CASRRTTGGMNTEAFF

clone size: NA
J gene: TRBJ1-4
D gene: NA
V gene: TRBV9
CDR3 DNA: TGTGCCAGCAGCGTAGCTTCAGGACTTATGACTGAAAAACTGTTTTTT
CDR3 protein: CASSVASGLMTEKLFF

clone size: NA
J gene: TRBJ2-7
D gene: NA
V gene: TRBV18
CDR3 DNA: TGTGCCAGCTCACCACCAGCCGGAACTTTTCGCGAGCAGTACTTC
CDR3 protein: CASSPPAGTFREQYF

clone size: NA
J gene: TRBJ1-2
D gene: NA
V gene: TRBV19
CDR3 DNA: TGTGCCAGTAGTATAAAGAGTGGCTACACCTTC
CDR3 protein: CASSIKSGYTF

clone size: NA
J gene: TRBJ2-3
D gene: TRBD2
V gene: TRBV7-2
CDR3 DNA: TGTGCCAGCAGCTTGGGCGGGGGGGCAGATACGCAGTATTTT
CDR3 protein: CASSLGGGADTQYF

clone size: NA
J gene: TRBJ2-7
D gene: TRBD2
V gene: TRBV2
CDR3 DNA: TGTGCCAGCAGCTTGCGGGGGGGGACTAGCAGCTACGAGCAGTACTTC
CDR3 protein: CASSLRGGTSSYEQYF

clone size: once
J gene: TRBJ2-5
D gene: NA
V gene: TRBV2
CDR3 DNA: TGTGCCAGCAGTGTCTTAGAGACCCAGTACTTC
CDR3 protein: CASSVLETQYF

clone size: NA
J gene: TRBJ1-1
D gene: NA
V gene: TRBV19
CDR3 DNA: TGTGCCAGTAGTATGCGGGGTAAGAGGGACACTGAAGCTTTCTTT
CDR3 protein: CASSMRGKRDTEAFF

clone size: NA
J gene: TRBJ1-2
D gene: NA
V gene: TRBV30
CDR3 DNA: TGTGCCTGGAGTCCGGATCTCTCGGACTACACCTTC
CDR3 protein: CAWSPDLSDYTF

clone size: NA
J gene: TRBJ1-4
D gene: NA
V gene: TRBV6-5
CDR3 DNA: TGTGCCAGCAGTTACAGCGGGAGCGGCACTAATGAAAAACTGTTTTTT
CDR3 protein: CASSYSGSGTNEKLFF

clone size: few
J gene: TRBJ1-5
D gene: NA
V gene: TRBV9
CDR3 DNA: TGTGCCAGCAGCGTGAGGAGCAATCAGCCCCAGCATTTT
CDR3 protein: CASSVRSNQPQHF

clone size: few
J gene: TRBJ1-1
D gene: NA
V gene: TRBV7-9
CDR3 DNA: TGTGCCAGCAGCCCTGAGGGTGGTCCTCACACTGAAGCTTTCTTT
CDR3 protein: CASSPEGGPHTEAFF

clone size: NA
J gene: TRBJ2-7
D gene: NA
V gene: TRBV7-2
CDR3 DNA: TGTGCCAGCAACCAACTGGGATCGTACTCCTACGAGCAGTACTTC
CDR3 protein: CASNQLGSYSYEQYF